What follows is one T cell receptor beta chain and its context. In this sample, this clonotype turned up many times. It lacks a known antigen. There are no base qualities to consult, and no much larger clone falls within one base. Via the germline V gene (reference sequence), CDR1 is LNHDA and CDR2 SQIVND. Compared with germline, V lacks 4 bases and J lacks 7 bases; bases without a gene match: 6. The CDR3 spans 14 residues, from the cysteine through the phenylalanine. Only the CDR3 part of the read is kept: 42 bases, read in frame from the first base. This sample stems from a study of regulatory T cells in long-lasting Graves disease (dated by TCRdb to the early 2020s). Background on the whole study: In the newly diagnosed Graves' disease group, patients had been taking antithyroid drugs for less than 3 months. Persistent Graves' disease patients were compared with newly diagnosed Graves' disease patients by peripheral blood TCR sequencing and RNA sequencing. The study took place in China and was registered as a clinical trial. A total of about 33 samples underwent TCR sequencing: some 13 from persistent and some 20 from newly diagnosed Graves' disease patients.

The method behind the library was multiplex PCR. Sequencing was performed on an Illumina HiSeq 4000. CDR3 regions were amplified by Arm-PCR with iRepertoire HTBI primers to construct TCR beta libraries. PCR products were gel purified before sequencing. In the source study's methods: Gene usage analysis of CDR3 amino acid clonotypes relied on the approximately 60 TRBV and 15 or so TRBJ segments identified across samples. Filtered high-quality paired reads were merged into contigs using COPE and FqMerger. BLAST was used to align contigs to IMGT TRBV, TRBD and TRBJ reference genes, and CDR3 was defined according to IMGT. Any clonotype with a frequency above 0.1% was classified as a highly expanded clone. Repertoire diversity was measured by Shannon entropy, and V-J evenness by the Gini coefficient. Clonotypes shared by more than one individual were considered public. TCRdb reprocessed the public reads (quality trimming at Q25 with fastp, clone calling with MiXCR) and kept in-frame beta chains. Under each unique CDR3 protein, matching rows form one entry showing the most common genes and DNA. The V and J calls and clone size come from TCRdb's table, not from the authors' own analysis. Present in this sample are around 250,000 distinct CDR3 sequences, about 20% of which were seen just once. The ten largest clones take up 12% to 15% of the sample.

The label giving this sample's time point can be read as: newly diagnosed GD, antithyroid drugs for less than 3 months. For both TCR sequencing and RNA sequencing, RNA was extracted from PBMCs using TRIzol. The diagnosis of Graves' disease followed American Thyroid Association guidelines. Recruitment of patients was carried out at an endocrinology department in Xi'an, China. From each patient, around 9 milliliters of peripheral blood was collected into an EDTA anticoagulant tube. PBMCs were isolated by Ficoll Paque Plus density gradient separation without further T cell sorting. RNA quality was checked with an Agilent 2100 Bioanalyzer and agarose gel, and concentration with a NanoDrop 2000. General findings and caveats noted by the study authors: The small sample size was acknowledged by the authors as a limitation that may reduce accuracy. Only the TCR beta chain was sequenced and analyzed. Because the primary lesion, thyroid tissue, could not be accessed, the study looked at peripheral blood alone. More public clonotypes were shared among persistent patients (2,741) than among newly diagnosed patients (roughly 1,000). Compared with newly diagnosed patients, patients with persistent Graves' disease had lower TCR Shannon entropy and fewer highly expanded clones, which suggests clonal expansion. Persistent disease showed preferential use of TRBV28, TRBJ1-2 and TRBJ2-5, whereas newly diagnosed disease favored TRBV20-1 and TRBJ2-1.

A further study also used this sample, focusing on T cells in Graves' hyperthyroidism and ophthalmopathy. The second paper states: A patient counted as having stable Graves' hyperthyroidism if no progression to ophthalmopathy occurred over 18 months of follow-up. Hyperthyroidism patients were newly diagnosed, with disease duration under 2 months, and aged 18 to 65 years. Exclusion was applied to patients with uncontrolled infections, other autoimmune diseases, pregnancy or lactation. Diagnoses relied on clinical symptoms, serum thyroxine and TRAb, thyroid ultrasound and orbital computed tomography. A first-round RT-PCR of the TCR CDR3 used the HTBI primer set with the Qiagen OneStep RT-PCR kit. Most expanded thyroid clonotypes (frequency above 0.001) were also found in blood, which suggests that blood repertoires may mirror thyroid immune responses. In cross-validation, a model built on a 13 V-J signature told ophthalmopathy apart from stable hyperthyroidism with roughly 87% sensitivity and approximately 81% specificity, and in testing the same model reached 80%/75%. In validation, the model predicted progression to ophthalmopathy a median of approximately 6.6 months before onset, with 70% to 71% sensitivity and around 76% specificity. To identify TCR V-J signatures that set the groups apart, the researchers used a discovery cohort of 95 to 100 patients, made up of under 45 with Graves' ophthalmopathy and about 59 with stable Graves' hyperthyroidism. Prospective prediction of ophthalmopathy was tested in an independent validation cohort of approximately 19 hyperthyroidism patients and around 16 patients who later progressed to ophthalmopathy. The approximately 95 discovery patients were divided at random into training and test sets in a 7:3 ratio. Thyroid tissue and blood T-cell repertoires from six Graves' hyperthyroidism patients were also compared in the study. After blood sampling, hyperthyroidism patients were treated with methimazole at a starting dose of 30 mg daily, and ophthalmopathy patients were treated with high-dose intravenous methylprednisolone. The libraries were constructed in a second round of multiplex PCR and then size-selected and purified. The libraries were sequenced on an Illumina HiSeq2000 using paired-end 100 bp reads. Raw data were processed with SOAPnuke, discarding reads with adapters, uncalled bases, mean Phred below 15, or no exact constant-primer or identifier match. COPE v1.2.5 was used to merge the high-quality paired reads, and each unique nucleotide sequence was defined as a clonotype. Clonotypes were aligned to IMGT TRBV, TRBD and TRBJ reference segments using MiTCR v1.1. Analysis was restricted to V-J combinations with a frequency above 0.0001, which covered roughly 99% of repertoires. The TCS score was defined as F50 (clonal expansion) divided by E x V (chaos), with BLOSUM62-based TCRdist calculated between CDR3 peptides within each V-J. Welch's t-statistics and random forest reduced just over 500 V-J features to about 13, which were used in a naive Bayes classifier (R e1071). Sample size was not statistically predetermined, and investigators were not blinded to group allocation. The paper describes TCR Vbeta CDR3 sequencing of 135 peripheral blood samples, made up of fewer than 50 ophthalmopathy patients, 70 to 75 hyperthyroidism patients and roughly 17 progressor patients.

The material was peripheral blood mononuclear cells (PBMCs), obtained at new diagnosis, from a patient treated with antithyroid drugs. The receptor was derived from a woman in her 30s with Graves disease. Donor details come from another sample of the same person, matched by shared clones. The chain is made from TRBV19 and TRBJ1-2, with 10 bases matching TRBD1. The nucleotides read TGTGCCAGTAGTACGGGACAGGGGCGTTCTGGCTACACCTTC. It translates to CASSTGQGRSGYTF.